This passage covers 23 T cell receptor beta chains from one sample sequenced in a study of cytomegalovirus exposure and HLA in healthy donors. The study ran its PCR with 60 Vbeta and 13 Jbeta primers. The data were produced by immunoSEQ multiplex PCR, yet TCRdb's version contains in-frame clones alone and is incomplete. The table shows approximately 130,000 clones, with 83% occurring only once. Material: PBMCs. The receptor set was obtained from a man aged 35 to 55 in good health and CMV-seronegative.

The CDR3 sequence is CASSLGVGRGNYEQYF. The DNA for the CDR3 is TGCGCCAGCAGCCTGGGGGTGGGACGGGGGAACTACGAGCAGTACTTC. The V and J genes are TRBV5-1 and TRBJ2-7, with D maybe TRBD2 (6 bases). The CDR3 totals 16 residues. Trimming took off 4 bases at V and 3 bases at J, with 20 bases between the two ends. Germline V gene data show CDR1 as SGHRS and CDR2 as YFSETQ.

This chain joins TRBV19 and TRBJ2-6, with D perhaps matching TRBD2 (6 bases). Germline CDR1 is LNHDA and CDR2 is SQIVND (reference sequence). The CDR3 length is 16 residues. Trimming left V 10 bases short and J 3 bases short, with 19 bases between. CDR3 nucleotides: TGTGCCACCTCGACTAGTGGGTATAGTGGGGCCAACGTCCTGACTTTC. It is translated as CATSTSGYSGANVLTF. The variable domain in full, completed from reference TRBV19 and TRBJ2-6, reads DGGITQSPKYLFRKEGQNVTLSCEQNLNHDAMYWYRQDPGQGLRLIYYSQIVNDFQKGDIAEGYSVSREKKESFPLTVTSAQKNPTAFYLCATSTSGYSGANVLTFGAGSRLTVL.

This rearrangement joins TRBV9 to TRBJ1-4, with D hard to call. V lost 3 bases, J lost 5 bases, and 11 bases lay in between. The CDR3 is 14 residues long. Per the germline V gene, CDR1 is SGDLS and CDR2 is YYNGEE. The CDR3 bases are TGTGCCAGCAGCGCAAATACCCAGAATGAAAAACTGTTTTTT. Protein product: CASSANTQNEKLFF.

The chain carries TRBV5-4 and TRBJ2-1, with TRBD1 identical over 10 bases. The germline V gene encodes CDR1 SGHNT and CDR2 YYREEE (reference sequence). V dropped 4 bases and J dropped 8; count of bases not matched to a gene: 12. The CDR3 is 16 amino acids. The CDR3 loop reads CASSPPAGTGEHEQFF. In DNA, the CDR3 is TGTGCCAGCAGCCCACCCGCCGGGACAGGGGAGCATGAGCAGTTCTTC.

In this sample, this clone turned up once. The chain is built from TRBV19 and TRBJ1-2; no reliable D call. The V gene lost 5 bases and the J gene lost 7 bases, with 11 bases spanning the gap. CDR3 size: 12 residues. The germline V gene has CDR1 LNHDA and CDR2 SQIVND (reference sequence). The DNA for the CDR3 is TGTGCCAGTAGTCCGCAGATTGGTGGCTACACCTTC. Its protein is CASSPQIGGYTF.

This chain joins TRBV9 and TRBJ1-4; D is possibly TRBD1 (6 bases). The CDR3 is 14 residues long. Germline CDR1 and CDR2: SGDLS and YYNGEE. Deletions cut 6 bases from V and 3 bases from J, with 12 bases between. CDR3 nucleotides: TGTGCCAGCAACTCCGGACAGCCTAATGAAAAACTGTTTTTT. It is translated as CASNSGQPNEKLFF.

This clone was seen just once. This rearrangement joins TRBV6-5 to TRBJ1-2; 9 bases align to TRBD1. The CDR3 runs 15 residues. Per the germline V gene, CDR1 is MNHEY and CDR2 is SVGAGI. With 4 bases clipped from V and 10 bases from J, the junction kept 13 bases outside the gene matches. The CDR3 nucleotides read TGTGCCAGCAGTTCCAAGACAGGGGGGAGCTTAGCCTACACCTTC. Translating it yields CASSSKTGGSLAYTF.

This rearrangement joins TRBV5-6 to TRBJ2-5; D is perhaps TRBD1 (5 bases). The CDR3 is 14 residues long. V lost 4 bases and J lost 3, with 13 bases in between. The germline CDR1 and CDR2 sequences are SGHDT and YYEEEE. CDR3 bases: TGTGCCAGCAGCCGCGCAGGGTCCGAAGAGACCCAGTACTTC. Amino acids: CASSRAGSEETQYF.

This clone was counted once. This sequence joins TRBV28 and TRBJ1-2; 8 positions match TRBD1. The trim removed 7 bases at V and 5 bases at J, leaving 6 bases unmatched. Germline assignment: CDR1 MDHEN and CDR2 SYDVKM. The CDR3 contains 13 residues. The CDR3 bases are TGTGCCAGCAATCCGACAGGGGTGTATGGCTACACCTTC. Encoded protein: CASNPTGVYGYTF.

The CDR3 DNA reads TGTGCCAGCAGTCGGACAGCCTACAATGAGCAGTTCTTC. It yields the protein CASSRTAYNEQFF. The chain links TRBV11-2 to TRBJ2-1; possibly TRBD1 for D (6 bases). V was shortened by 6 bases and J by 2 bases, with 8 bases between the two germline ends. Germline CDR1 reads SGHAT; CDR2 reads FQNNGV. This CDR3 is built from 13 residues.

This rearrangement joins TRBV9 to TRBJ1-3, with D uncertain. This CDR3 has 14 amino acids. The V gene lost 0 bases and the J gene lost 0 bases, with 4 bases spanning the gap. The germline gives CDR1 SGDLS, CDR2 YYNGEE. CDR3 bases: TGTGCCAGCAGCGTAGGGAGCTCTGGAAACACCATATATTTT. Translating gives CASSVGSSGNTIYF.

The V call is TRBV7-9, the J call TRBJ1-2, with D perhaps matching TRBD1 (5 bases). V shed 1 base and J shed 7 bases, with 16 bases lying between them. Germline CDR1 and CDR2: SEHNR and FQNEAQ (reference sequence). The CDR3 is 15 amino acids. The CDR3, as DNA: TGTGCCAGCAGCTTAGGTGACATCCTCGGGGGTGGCTACACCTTC. This gives the protein CASSLGDILGGGYTF. Full variable domain (missing parts from reference TRBV7-9 and TRBJ1-2): DTGVSQNPRHKITKRGQNVTFRCDPISEHNRLYWYRQTLGQGPEFLTYFQNEAQLEKSRLLSDRFSAERPKGSFSTLEIQRTEQGDSAMYLCASSLGDILGGGYTFGSGTRLTVV.

The chain uses TRBV4-3 and TRBJ2-7, with D possibly being TRBD1 (5 bases). Germline lookup yields CDR1 LGHNA and CDR2 YSLEER. Trimming took off 0 bases at V and 3 bases at J, with 18 bases between the two ends. The CDR3 is 17 residues long. For the CDR3, the DNA is TGCGCCAGCAGCCAAGATGACGACGCCGGACACGGCTACGAGCAGTACTTC. Its protein is CASSQDDDAGHGYEQYF.

The CDR3 DNA sequence: TGCGCCAGCAGCTTGTACACGGTCAGGGGCACAGATACGCAGTATTTT. It encodes CASSLYTVRGTDTQYF. The rearrangement links TRBV5-1 to TRBJ2-3, with a weak D call TRBD1 (5 bases). The ends were cut back, 1 base at V and 1 base at J, with 13 bases in the middle. This CDR3 has 16 residues. CDR1 is SGHRS, CDR2 YFSETQ, per germline. Using reference TRBV5-1 and TRBJ2-3 for the parts outside the CDR3, the full variable domain is KAGVTQTPRYLIKTRGQQVTLSCSPISGHRSVSWYQQTPGQGLQFLFEYFSETQRNKGNFPGRFSGRQFSNSRSEMNVSTLELGDSALYLCASSLYTVRGTDTQYFGPGTRLTVL.

This chain joins TRBV4-3 and TRBJ2-5; 7 bases are a match to TRBD1. Germline values: CDR1 LGHNA, CDR2 YSLEER. The CDR3 extends over 15 amino acids. After removal of 1 base from V and 2 bases from J, the junction contained 4 bases not matched to a gene. The CDR3 loop reads CASSQVFRGQETQYF. The CDR3 bases are TGCGCCAGCAGCCAAGTATTCAGGGGGCAAGAGACCCAGTACTTC.

The rearrangement uses TRBV9 and TRBJ2-7, with 8 bases lining up with TRBD2. Germline assignment: CDR1 SGDLS and CDR2 YYNGEE. Trimming removed 4 bases from V and 6 bases from J; junction bases left unmatched: 12. The CDR3 covers 15 residues. The CDR3 nucleotides read TGTGCCAGCAGCCCCCCGGGACTAGGGTTGGTCGAGCAGTACTTC. It specifies CASSPPGLGLVEQYF.

The gene calls are TRBV7-3 and TRBJ2-2; 11 bases fit TRBD2. CDR1 SGHTA and CDR2 FQGTGA come from the germline V gene. The trim removed 1 base at V and 5 bases at J, leaving 3 bases unmatched. The CDR3 covers 16 residues. Here the CDR3 reads CASSLIAGGQTGELFF. The CDR3 coding sequence is TGTGCCAGCAGCTTAATAGCGGGGGGGCAAACCGGGGAGCTGTTTTTT. Complete variable domain (other parts from reference TRBV7-3 and TRBJ2-2): GAGVSQTPSNKVTEKGKYVELRCDPISGHTALYWYRQSLGQGPEFLIYFQGTGAADDSGLPNDRFFAVRPEGSVSTLKIQRTERGDSAVYLCASSLIAGGQTGELFFGEGSRLTVL.

The chain has TRBV18 and TRBJ2-3, with 9 bases fitting TRBD2. Germline CDR1 KGHSH, CDR2 LQKENI. The CDR3 is made up of 18 amino acids. J lost 0 bases, V lost 3 bases, and 10 bases had no gene match. The CDR3 DNA sequence: TGTGCCAGCTCACCGGGACTAGCCGATCTAGCTAGCACAGATACGCAGTATTTT. This sequence encodes CASSPGLADLASTDTQYF.

The genes are TRBV7-8 and TRBJ2-5, with TRBD2 identical over 9 bases. Germline values: CDR1 SGHVS, CDR2 FQNEAQ. This CDR3 region has 16 residues. With 2 bases clipped from V and 5 bases from J, the junction kept 9 bases outside the gene matches. The CDR3 sequence is CASSLPPGLASETQYF. The DNA for the CDR3 is TGTGCCAGCAGCTTACCGCCGGGACTAGCTTCCGAGACCCAGTACTTC.

The chain is built from TRBV5-1 and TRBJ1-1; D gene ambiguous. The CDR3 is 13 amino acids. Trimming removed 2 bases at V and 0 bases at J, with 5 bases between. CDR1 is SGHRS, CDR2 YFSETQ, per germline. The CDR3 loop reads CASSFQLNTEAFF. The CDR3 bases are TGCGCCAGCAGCTTCCAATTGAACACTGAAGCTTTCTTT.

This clone was recorded once. The chain is built from TRBV27 and TRBJ2-5, with D maybe TRBD2 (12 bases). Germline V gives CDR1 MNHEY, CDR2 SMNVEV (reference sequence). The CDR3 is 22 residues long. V lost 3 bases and J 6 bases, leaving 38 bases between the germline ends. DNA of the CDR3: TGTGCCAGCAGTTTTGGACAGGGGGCGGCTAGCGGGAGGGGATCAGGGTTGAAGACCCAGTACTTC. It yields the protein CASSFGQGAASGRGSGLKTQYF.

This chain uses TRBV13 with TRBJ1-2; 7 nucleotides agree with TRBD1. Trimming cost V 6 bases and J 0 bases; bases outside gene matches: 10. CDR1 PRHDT and CDR2 FYEKMQ come from the germline V gene (reference sequence). The CDR3 extends over 16 amino acids. The CDR3 loop is CASSSGTEDSNYGYTF. The CDR3, as DNA: TGTGCCAGCAGTTCCGGGACAGAGGATTCTAACTATGGCTACACCTTC. Looking up the rest from reference TRBV13 and TRBJ1-2 gives the full variable domain: AAGVIQSPRHLIKEKRETATLKCYPIPRHDTVYWYQQGPGQDPQFLISFYEKMQSDKGSIPDRFSAQQFSDYHSELNMSSLELGDSALYFCASSSGTEDSNYGYTFGSGTRLTVV.

CDR3 loop: CASSTQGIYQPQHF. Written as DNA, the CDR3 is TGTGCCAGCAGTACACAGGGGATCTATCAGCCCCAGCATTTT. The rearrangement links TRBV6-1 to TRBJ1-5; TRBD1 aligns across 7 bases. CDR1 is MNHNS, CDR2 SASEGT, per germline. V shed 5 bases and J 5 bases; nucleotides not matched to a gene: 6. This CDR3 contains 14 residues.